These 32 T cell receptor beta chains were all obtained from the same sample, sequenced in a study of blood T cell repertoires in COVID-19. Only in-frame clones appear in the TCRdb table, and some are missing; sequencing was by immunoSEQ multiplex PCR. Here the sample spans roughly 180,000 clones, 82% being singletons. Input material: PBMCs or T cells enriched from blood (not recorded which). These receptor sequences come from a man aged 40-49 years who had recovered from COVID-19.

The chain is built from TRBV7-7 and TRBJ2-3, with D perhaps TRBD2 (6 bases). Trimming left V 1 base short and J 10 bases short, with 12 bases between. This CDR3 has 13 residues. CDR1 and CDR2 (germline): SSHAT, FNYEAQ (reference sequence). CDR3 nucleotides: TGTGCCAGCAGCTTAGAGCTAGCGAGGGCGCAGTATTTT. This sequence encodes CASSLELARAQYF.

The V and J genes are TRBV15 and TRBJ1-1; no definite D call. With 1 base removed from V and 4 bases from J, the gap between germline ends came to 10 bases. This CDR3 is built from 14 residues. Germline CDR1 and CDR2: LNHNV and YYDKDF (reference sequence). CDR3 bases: TGTGCCACCAGCAGAGGGAGGGATAGCACTGAAGCTTTCTTT. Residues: CATSRGRDSTEAFF.

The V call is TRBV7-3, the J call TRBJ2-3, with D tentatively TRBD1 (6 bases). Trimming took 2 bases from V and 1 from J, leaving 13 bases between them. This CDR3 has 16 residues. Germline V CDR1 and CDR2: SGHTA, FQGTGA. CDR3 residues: CASSLLTGHGTDTQYF. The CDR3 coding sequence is TGTGCCAGCAGCTTACTAACAGGGCACGGCACAGATACGCAGTATTTT.

CDR3 DNA: TGCGCCAGCAGCTTGGGGGCGTCCCCTGAAGCTTTCTTT. This gives the protein CASSLGASPEAFF. The chain has TRBV5-1 and TRBJ1-1; no clear D. CDR1 is SGHRS and CDR2 is YFSETQ in the germline V gene. The CDR3 loop spans 13 amino acids. The ends were cut back, 0 bases at V and 6 bases at J, with 9 bases in the middle.

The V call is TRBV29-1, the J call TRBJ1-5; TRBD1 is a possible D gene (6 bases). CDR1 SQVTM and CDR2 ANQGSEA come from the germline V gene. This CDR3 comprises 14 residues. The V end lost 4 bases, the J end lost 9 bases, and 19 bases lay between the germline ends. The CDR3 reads CSVGVQGGGAPQHF. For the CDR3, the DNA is TGCAGCGTTGGGGTACAGGGCGGGGGAGCGCCCCAGCATTTT.

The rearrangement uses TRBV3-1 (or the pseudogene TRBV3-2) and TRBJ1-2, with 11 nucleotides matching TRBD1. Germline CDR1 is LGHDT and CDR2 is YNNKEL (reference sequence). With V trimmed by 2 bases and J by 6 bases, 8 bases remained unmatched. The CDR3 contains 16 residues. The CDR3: CASSQPGQGAGNGYTF. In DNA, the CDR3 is TGTGCCAGCAGCCAACCCGGACAGGGGGCGGGGAATGGCTACACCTTC.

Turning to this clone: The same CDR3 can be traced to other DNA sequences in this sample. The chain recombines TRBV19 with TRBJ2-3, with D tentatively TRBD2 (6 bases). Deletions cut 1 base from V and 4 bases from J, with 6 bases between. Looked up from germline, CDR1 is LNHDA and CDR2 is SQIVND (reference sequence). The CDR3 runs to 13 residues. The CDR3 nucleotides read TGTGCCAGTAGTATAGCGGGGGCAGATACGCAGTATTTT. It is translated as CASSIAGADTQYF.

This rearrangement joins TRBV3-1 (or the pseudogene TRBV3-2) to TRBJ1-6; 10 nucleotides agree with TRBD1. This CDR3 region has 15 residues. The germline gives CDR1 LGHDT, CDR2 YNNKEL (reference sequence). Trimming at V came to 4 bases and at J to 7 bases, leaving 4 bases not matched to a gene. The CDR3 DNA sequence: TGTGCCAGCAGCCGTCGGACAGGGGGAAATTCACCCCTCCACTTT. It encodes CASSRRTGGNSPLHF.

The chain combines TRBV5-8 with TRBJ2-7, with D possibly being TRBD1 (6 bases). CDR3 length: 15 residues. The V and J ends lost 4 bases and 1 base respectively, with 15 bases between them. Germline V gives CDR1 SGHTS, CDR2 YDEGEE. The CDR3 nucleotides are TGTGCCAGCAGCACTACAGGGTCAGGTTCCTACGAGCAGTACGTC. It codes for CASSTTGSGSYEQYV.

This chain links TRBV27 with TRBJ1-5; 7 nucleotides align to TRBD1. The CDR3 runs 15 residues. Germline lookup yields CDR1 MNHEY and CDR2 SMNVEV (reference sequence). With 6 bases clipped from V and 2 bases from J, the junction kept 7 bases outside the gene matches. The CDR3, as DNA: TGTGCCAGCAGGGTAGGGGGCGCTCGCAATCAGCCCCAGCATTTT. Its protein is CASRVGGARNQPQHF.

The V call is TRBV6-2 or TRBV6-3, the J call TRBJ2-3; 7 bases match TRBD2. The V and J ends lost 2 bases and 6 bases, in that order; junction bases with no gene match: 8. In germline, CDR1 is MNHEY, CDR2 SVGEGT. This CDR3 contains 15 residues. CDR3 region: CASSYGGSSGDTQYF. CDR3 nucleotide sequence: TGTGCCAGCAGTTACGGCGGGAGTTCGGGGGATACGCAGTATTTT.

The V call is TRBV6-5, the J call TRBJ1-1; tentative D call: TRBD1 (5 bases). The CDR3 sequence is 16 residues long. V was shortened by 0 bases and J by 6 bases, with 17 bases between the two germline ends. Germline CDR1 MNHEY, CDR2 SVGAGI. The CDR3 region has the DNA TGTGCCAGCAGTTACTCGATTTCGCAGGGAATTTCTGAAGCTTTCTTT. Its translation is CASSYSISQGISEAFF.

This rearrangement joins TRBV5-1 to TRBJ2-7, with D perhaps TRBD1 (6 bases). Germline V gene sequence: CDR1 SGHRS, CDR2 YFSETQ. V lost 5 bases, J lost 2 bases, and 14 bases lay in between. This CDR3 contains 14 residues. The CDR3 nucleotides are TGCGCCAGCAGGGAACAGGGCAGTACCTACGAGCAGTACTTC. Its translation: CASREQGSTYEQYF.

As DNA, the CDR3 is TGTGCCAGCAGTGACCAGGGGAAAAACACTGAAGCTTTCTTT. Translating it yields CASSDQGKNTEAFF. The rearrangement joins TRBV6-1 to TRBJ1-1; maybe TRBD1 (6 bases). The V gene's germline CDR1 is MNHNS and CDR2 SASEGT. The CDR3 sequence is 14 residues long. V was pared by 3 bases and J by 2 bases, with 10 bases between.

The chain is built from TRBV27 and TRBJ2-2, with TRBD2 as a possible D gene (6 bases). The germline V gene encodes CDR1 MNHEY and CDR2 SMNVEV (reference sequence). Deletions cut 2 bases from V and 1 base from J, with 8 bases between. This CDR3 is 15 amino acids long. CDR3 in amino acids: CASSLRGMNTGELFF. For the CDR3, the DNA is TGTGCCAGCAGTTTACGGGGGATGAACACCGGGGAGCTGTTTTTT.

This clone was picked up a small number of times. The CDR3 reads CASSFSFQNYGYTF. The CDR3 region has the DNA TGTGCCAGCAGCTTTTCTTTTCAGAACTATGGCTACACCTTC. This chain joins TRBV5-5 and TRBJ1-2; D unresolved. Deletions cut 2 bases from V and 2 bases from J, with 10 bases between. The CDR3 covers 14 residues. Germline-derived CDR1 and CDR2 are SGHKS and YYEKEE (reference sequence).

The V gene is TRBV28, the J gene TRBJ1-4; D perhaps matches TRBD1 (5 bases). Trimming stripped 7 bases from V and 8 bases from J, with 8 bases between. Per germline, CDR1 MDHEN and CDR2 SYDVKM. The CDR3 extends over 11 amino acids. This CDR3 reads CASNGGEKLFF. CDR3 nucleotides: TGTGCCAGCAACGGGGGAGAAAAACTGTTTTTT.

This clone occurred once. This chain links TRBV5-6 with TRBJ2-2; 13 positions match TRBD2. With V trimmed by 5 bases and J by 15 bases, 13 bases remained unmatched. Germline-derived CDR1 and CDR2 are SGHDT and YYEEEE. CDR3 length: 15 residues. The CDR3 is CASSPGLAGLASLFF. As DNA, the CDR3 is TGTGCCAGCAGTCCGGGACTAGCGGGGCTCGCGTCCTTGTTTTTT.

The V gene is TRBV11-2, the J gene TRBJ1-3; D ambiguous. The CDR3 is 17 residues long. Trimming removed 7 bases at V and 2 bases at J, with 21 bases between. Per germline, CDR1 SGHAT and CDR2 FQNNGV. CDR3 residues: CASTPAARSYPGNTIYF. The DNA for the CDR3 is TGTGCCAGCACCCCAGCAGCTAGGTCCTACCCTGGAAACACCATATATTTT. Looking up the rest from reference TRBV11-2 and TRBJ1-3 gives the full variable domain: EAGVAQSPRYKIIEKRQSVAFWCNPISGHATLYWYQQILGQGPKLLIQFQNNGVVDDSQLPKDRFSAERLKGVDSTLKIQPAKLEDSAVYLCASTPAARSYPGNTIYFGEGSWLTVV.

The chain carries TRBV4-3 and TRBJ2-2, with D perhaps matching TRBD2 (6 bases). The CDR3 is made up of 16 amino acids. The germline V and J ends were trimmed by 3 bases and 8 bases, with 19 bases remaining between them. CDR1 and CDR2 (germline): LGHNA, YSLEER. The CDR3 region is CASSQGLASSRGELFF. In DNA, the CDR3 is TGCGCCAGCAGCCAGGGGCTAGCGTCGTCAAGGGGGGAGCTGTTTTTT.

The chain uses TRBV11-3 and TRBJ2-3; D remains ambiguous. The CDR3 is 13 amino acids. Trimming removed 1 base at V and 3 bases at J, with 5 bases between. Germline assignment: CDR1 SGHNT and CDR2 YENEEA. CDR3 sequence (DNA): TGTGCCAGCAGCTTAGGCTATACAGATACGCAGTATTTT. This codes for CASSLGYTDTQYF. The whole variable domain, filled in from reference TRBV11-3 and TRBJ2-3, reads EAGVVQSPRYKIIEKKQPVAFWCNPISGHNTLYWYLQNLGQGPELLIRYENEEAVDDSQLPKDRFSAERLKGVDSTLKIQPAELGDSAVYLCASSLGYTDTQYFGPGTRLTVL.

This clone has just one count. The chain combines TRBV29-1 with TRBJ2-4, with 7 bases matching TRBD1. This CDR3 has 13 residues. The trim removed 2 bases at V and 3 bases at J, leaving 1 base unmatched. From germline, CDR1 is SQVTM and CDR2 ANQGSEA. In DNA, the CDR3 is TGCAGCGTTGAAAGGGACAGCAAAAACATTCAGTACTTC. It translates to CSVERDSKNIQYF.

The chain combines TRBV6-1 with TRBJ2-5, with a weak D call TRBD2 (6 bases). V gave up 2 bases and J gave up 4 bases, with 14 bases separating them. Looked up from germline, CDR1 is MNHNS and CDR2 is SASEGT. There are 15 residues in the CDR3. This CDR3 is CASSEMALGGETQYF. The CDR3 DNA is TGTGCCAGCAGTGAAATGGCCCTGGGGGGAGAGACCCAGTACTTC.

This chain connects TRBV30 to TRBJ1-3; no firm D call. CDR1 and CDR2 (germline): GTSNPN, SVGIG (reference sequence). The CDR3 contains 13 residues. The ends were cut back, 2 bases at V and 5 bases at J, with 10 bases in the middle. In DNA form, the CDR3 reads TGTGCCTGGAGTACAATGACAAGAAACACCATATATTTT. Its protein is CAWSTMTRNTIYF.

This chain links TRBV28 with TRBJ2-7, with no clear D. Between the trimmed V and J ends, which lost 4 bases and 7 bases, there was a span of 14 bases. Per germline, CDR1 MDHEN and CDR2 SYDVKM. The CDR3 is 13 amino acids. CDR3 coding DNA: TGTGCCAGCAGTTCCTCTCCCCCCCGGGAGCAGTACTTC. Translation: CASSSSPPREQYF. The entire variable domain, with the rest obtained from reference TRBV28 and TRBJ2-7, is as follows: DVKVTQSSRYLVKRTGEKVFLECVQDMDHENMFWYRQDPGLGLRLIYFSYDVKMKEKGDIPEGYSVSREKKERFSLILESASTNQTSMYLCASSSSPPREQYFGPGTRLTVT.

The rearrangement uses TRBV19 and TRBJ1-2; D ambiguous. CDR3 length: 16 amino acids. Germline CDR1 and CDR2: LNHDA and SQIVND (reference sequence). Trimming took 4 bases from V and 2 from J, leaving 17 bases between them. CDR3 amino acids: CASSTDPESWNYGYTF. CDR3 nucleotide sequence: TGTGCCAGTAGTACCGATCCAGAATCCTGGAACTATGGCTACACCTTC.

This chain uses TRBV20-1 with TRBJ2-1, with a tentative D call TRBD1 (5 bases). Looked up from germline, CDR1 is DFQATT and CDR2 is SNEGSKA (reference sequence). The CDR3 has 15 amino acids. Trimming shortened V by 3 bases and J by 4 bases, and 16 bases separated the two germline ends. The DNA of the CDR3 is TGCAGTGCTAGTCAGGGTCAGCAATCATACAATGAGCAGTTCTTC. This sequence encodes CSASQGQQSYNEQFF.

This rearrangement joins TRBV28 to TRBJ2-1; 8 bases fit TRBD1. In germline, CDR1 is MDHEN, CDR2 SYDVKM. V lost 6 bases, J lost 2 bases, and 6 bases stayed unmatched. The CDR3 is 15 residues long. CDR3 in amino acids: CASRFRDRTYNEQFF. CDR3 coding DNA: TGTGCCAGCAGATTTCGGGACAGGACCTACAATGAGCAGTTCTTC.

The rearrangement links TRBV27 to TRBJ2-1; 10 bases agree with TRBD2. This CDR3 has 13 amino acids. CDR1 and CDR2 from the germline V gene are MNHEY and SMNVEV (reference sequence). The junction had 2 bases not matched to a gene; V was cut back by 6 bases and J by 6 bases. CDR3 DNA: TGTGCCAGCAGATGGACTAGCGGCAATGAGCAGTTCTTC. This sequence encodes CASRWTSGNEQFF.

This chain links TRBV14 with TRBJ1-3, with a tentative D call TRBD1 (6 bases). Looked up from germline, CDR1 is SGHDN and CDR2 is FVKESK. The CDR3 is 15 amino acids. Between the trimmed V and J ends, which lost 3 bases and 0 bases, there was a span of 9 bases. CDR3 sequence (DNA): TGTGCCAGCAGCCAGACACAGGGCTCTGGAAACACCATATATTTT. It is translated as CASSQTQGSGNTIYF.

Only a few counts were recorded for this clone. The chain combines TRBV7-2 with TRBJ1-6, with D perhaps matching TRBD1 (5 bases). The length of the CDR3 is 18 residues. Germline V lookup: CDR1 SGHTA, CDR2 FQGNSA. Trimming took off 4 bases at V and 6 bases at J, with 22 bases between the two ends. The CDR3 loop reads CASSSPRTGGSVNSPLHF. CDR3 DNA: TGTGCCAGCAGCTCACCGCGAACGGGGGGATCGGTTAATTCACCCCTCCACTTT.

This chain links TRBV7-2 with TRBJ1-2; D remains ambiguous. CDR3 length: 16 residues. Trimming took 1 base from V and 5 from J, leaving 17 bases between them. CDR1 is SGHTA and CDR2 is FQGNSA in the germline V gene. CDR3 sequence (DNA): TGTGCCAGCAGCTTAGGAGGCGGGGTTAAATCGTATGGCTACACCTTC. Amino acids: CASSLGGGVKSYGYTF.